Below, 16 T cell receptor beta chains from the same sample are listed, as sequenced in a study of beta chain features in type 1 diabetes. The investigators reverse transcribed all of the isolated RNA, so they sequenced expressed TCRB transcripts. Assay used: immunoSEQ multiplex PCR; TCRdb lists only in-frame clones, some missing. The top ten hold about 0.097% of the sample, which has hundreds of thousands of clones, 15% to 17% seen once. Material for sequencing was naive CD4+ T cells from blood. The receptors derive from a man aged 18 to 30 in good health.

This chain links TRBV7-2 with TRBJ2-7; 7 bases agree with TRBD2. The germline gives CDR1 SGHTA, CDR2 FQGNSA. This CDR3 region has 12 residues. The junction had 3 bases not matched to a gene; V was cut back by 3 bases and J by 7 bases. The chain's CDR3 is CASSFSGGEQYF. The CDR3 DNA is TGTGCCAGCAGCTTCTCGGGGGGAGAGCAGTACTTC.

This rearrangement joins TRBV7-3 to TRBJ2-2; TRBD2 is a possible D gene (6 bases). Germline V gene data show CDR1 as SGHTA and CDR2 as FQGTGA. V shed 2 bases and J shed 4 bases, with 14 bases lying between them. The CDR3 has 16 amino acids. In DNA form, the CDR3 reads TGTGCCAGCAGCTTACGGGCGGGACTGTTCACCGGGGAGCTGTTTTTT. This sequence encodes CASSLRAGLFTGELFF.

The chain carries TRBV10-3 and TRBJ2-2; unclear D gene. V was cut by 4 bases and J by 5 bases, with 14 bases left in between. The germline CDR1 and CDR2 sequences are ENHRY and SYGVKD. The CDR3 runs 15 residues. Here the CDR3 reads CAISASLGGTGELFF. The CDR3 DNA reads as TGTGCCATCAGTGCCTCCCTTGGTGGAACCGGGGAGCTGTTTTTT.

This clone was seen only a few times. This rearrangement joins TRBV29-1 to TRBJ2-3; D unresolved. Trimming took off 7 bases at V and 1 base at J, with 12 bases between the two ends. CDR1 SQVTM and CDR2 ANQGSEA come from the germline V gene. The CDR3 covers 13 residues. CDR3 sequence reads: CSGGAGGTDTQYF. DNA of the CDR3: TGCAGCGGGGGTGCAGGTGGCACAGATACGCAGTATTTT.

This clone was picked up a small number of times. This sequence joins TRBV5-1 and TRBJ2-7, with unresolved D. This CDR3 contains 13 residues. Germline CDR1 SGHRS, CDR2 YFSETQ. V lost 2 bases to trimming and J lost 3 bases, with 9 bases between them. The CDR3 region is CASSFGDNYEQYF. CDR3 sequence (DNA): TGCGCCAGCAGCTTTGGGGATAACTACGAGCAGTACTTC.

This clone occurred a few times. The V and J genes are TRBV7-2 and TRBJ2-7; D perhaps matches TRBD2 (7 bases). The germline V gene encodes CDR1 SGHTA and CDR2 FQGNSA. Trimming cost V 5 bases and J 2 bases, with 16 bases left between them. This CDR3 is 15 amino acids long. The CDR3 DNA reads as TGTGCCAGCAGCCCGCAGAGGGGGGGCCCCTACGAGCAGTACTTC. This codes for CASSPQRGGPYEQYF.

The table lists this clone with a few counts. The chain recombines TRBV9 with TRBJ1-1; D is undetermined. The CDR3 runs 13 residues. Germline CDR1 reads SGDLS; CDR2 reads YYNGEE. The V end was cut by 1 base, the J end by 4 bases, with 8 bases between. CDR3 residues: CASSVRLGTEAFF. The CDR3 DNA sequence: TGTGCCAGCAGCGTACGGCTGGGCACTGAAGCTTTCTTT.

The sample holds a few counts of this clone. The V gene is TRBV6-6, the J gene TRBJ1-2; D unresolved. The CDR3 spans 13 residues. Trimming left V 0 bases short and J 3 bases short, with 5 bases between. Per germline, CDR1 MNHNY and CDR2 SVGAGI (reference sequence). As DNA, the CDR3 is TGTGCCAGCAGTTACTCCAGTTACTATGGCTACACCTTC. It is translated as CASSYSSYYGYTF.

The CDR3 loop is CASSIEDGRAEQYF. In DNA, the CDR3 is TGTGCCAGTAGTATAGAAGACGGGAGGGCCGAGCAGTACTTC. The chain is built from TRBV19 and TRBJ2-7, with 8 bases aligning to TRBD2. The V gene's germline CDR1 is LNHDA and CDR2 SQIVND (reference sequence). V shed 0 bases and J 6 bases; nucleotides not matched to a gene: 4. The CDR3 is made up of 14 amino acids.

This clone was observed a handful of times. The genes are TRBV4-3 and TRBJ2-2, with 9 bases identical to TRBD1. V dropped 6 bases and J dropped 1; count of bases not matched to a gene: 6. The CDR3 totals 16 residues. Per germline, CDR1 LGHNA and CDR2 YSLEER. The CDR3 DNA sequence: TGCGCCAGCAGAAGGGACAGGGCCGGGAACACCGGGGAGCTGTTTTTT. This translates into CASRRDRAGNTGELFF.

The sample holds many counts of this clone. CDR3 region: CASSWTDVNEKLFF. In DNA, the CDR3 is TGTGCCAGCAGCTGGACGGACGTTAATGAAAAACTGTTTTTT. V is TRBV7-9 and J is TRBJ1-4, with D hard to call. In germline, CDR1 is SEHNR, CDR2 FQNEAQ (reference sequence). This CDR3 spans 14 amino acids. The V end lost 4 bases, the J end lost 4 bases, and 10 bases lay between the germline ends.

This clone has ten or more counts. The CDR3 sequence: CASSLVQETQYF. In DNA form, the CDR3 reads TGTGCCAGCAGCTTAGTCCAAGAGACCCAGTACTTC. The chain has TRBV7-9 and TRBJ2-5, with D unresolved. The CDR3 length is 12 residues. V was shortened by 1 base and J by 1 base, with 1 base between the two germline ends. CDR1 SEHNR and CDR2 FQNEAQ come from the germline V gene (reference sequence).

The chain recombines TRBV28 with TRBJ2-5; 12 bases agree with TRBD2. CDR3 length: 16 amino acids. Germline V CDR1 and CDR2: MDHEN, SYDVKM. Unmatched junction bases numbered 7, after V lost 5 bases and J lost 3 bases. CDR3: CASSPWTSGKEETQYF. The CDR3 DNA reads as TGTGCCAGCAGTCCCTGGACTAGCGGGAAGGAAGAGACCCAGTACTTC.

This clone came up a few times. The chain has TRBV7-2 and TRBJ2-3, with 11 bases matching TRBD2. The V and J ends lost 4 bases and 2 bases, in that order; junction bases with no gene match: 11. Germline CDR1 and CDR2: SGHTA and FQGNSA. There are 18 residues in the CDR3. CDR3 bases: TGTGCCAGCAGCTCTTACCCCGGGACTAGCGGACTCACAGATACGCAGTATTTT. This gives the protein CASSSYPGTSGLTDTQYF.

The gene calls are TRBV19 and TRBJ1-1; no clear D. Per the germline V gene, CDR1 is LNHDA and CDR2 is SQIVND (reference sequence). Trimming cost V 3 bases and J 1 base, with 6 bases left between them. The CDR3 is 13 amino acids. The CDR3 coding sequence is TGTGCCAGTAGTATCAAAAGGAACACTGAAGCTTTCTTT. Its protein product is CASSIKRNTEAFF.

The rearrangement joins TRBV4-3 to TRBJ2-1; 8 bases are shared with TRBD2. Germline lookup yields CDR1 LGHNA and CDR2 YSLEER. J was trimmed by 2 bases and V by 2 bases; bases with no gene match: 8. The CDR3 sequence is 17 residues long. CDR3: CASSQFSTSGAYNEQFF. The CDR3 DNA reads TGCGCCAGCAGCCAATTCTCCACTAGCGGAGCCTACAATGAGCAGTTCTTC.